This T cell receptor beta chain stems from a study of T cells in Graves' hyperthyroidism and ophthalmopathy. Amplified regions were TCR beta CDR3 sequences from RNA transcripts. An initial round of RT-PCR targeting the TCR CDR3 relied on the HTBI primer set. TCRdb passed the multiplex PCR reads through MiXCR, listing each CDR3 protein once. Of 380,000 or so distinct CDR3 sequences in the sample, 14% were seen once. This clonotype was seen ten or more times. The CDR3 length is 14 residues. CDR1 SGHTA and CDR2 FQGNSA come from the germline V gene. The ends lost 5 bases at V and 5 bases at J; junction bases unmatched: 4. No ophthalmopathy progression within 18 months constituted stable Graves' hyperthyroidism.

This chain connects TRBV7-2 to TRBJ2-4, with 9 bases fitting TRBD2. The specimen sequenced was blood. The receptor's source is a young woman with Graves' hyperthyroidism. The CDR3 spells CASSQGGRENIQYF. The CDR3 coding sequence is TGTGCCAGCAGCCAAGGCGGGAGGGAAAACATTCAGTACTTC.